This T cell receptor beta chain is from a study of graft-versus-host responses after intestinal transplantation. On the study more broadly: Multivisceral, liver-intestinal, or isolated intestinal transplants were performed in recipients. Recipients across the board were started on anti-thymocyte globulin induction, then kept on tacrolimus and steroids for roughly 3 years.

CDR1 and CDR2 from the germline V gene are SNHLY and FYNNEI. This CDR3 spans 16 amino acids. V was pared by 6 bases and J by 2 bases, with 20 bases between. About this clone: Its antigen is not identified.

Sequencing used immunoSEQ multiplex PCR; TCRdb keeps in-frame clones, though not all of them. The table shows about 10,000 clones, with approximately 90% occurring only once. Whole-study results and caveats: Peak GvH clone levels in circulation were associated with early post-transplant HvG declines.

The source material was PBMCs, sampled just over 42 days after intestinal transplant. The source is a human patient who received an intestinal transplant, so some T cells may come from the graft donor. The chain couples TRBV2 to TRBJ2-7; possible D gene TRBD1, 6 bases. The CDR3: CASRERWTQGPYEQYF. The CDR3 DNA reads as TGTGCCAGCAGGGAAAGGTGGACACAGGGTCCCTACGAGCAGTACTTC.